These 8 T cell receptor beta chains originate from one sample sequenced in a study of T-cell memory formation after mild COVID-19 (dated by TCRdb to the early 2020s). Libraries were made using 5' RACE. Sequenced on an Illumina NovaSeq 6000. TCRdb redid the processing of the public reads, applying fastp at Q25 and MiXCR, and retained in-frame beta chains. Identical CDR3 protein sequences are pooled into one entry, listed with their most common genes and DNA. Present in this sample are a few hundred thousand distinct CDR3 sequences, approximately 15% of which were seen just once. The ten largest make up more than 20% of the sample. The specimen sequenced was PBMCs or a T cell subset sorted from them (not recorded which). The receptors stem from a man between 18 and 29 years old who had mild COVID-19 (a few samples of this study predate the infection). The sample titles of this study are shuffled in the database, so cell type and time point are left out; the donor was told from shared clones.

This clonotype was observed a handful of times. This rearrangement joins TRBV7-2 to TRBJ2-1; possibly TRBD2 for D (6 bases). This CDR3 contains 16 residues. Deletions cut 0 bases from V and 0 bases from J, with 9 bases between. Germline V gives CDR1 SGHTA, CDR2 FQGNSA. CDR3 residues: CASSLAGAGSYNEQFF. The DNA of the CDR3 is TGTGCCAGCAGCTTAGCCGGAGCGGGCTCCTACAATGAGCAGTTCTTC.

CDR3 nucleotides: TGTGCCAGCAGTCCCCAGGGGGCCGGAGGGTTAGACACAGATACGCAGTATTTT. It encodes CASSPQGAGGLDTDTQYF. The chain employs TRBV6-5 and TRBJ2-3; TRBD1 aligns across 8 bases. After removal of 5 bases from V and 2 bases from J, the junction contained 15 bases not matched to a gene. Per germline, CDR1 MNHEY and CDR2 SVGAGI. The CDR3 is 18 residues long.

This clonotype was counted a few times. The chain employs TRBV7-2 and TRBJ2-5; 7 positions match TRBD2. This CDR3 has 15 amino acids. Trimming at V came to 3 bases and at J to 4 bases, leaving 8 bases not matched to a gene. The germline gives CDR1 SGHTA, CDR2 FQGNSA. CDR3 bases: TGTGCCAGCAGCTTCCAAACGGGGGGAGGAGAGACCCAGTACTTC. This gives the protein CASSFQTGGGETQYF.

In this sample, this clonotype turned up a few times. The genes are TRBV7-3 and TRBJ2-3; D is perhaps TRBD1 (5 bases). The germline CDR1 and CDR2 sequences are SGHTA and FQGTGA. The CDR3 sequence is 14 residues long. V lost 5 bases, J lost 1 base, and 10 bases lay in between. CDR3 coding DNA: TGTGCCAGCAGCCCCCGCAGGGGCACAGATACGCAGTATTTT. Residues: CASSPRRGTDTQYF.

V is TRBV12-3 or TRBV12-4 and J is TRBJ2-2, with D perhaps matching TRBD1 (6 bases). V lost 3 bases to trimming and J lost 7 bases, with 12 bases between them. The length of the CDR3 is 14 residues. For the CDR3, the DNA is TGTGCCAGCAGTTTCCCTACAGGGCGCGGGGAGCTGTTTTTT. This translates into CASSFPTGRGELFF.

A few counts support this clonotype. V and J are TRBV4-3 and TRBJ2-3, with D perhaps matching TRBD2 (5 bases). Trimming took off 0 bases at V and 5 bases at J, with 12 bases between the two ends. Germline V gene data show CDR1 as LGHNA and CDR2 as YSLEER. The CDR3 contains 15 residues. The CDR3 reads CASSQDRPRGDTQYF. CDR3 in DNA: TGCGCCAGCAGCCAAGATCGGCCCCGGGGAGATACGCAGTATTTT.

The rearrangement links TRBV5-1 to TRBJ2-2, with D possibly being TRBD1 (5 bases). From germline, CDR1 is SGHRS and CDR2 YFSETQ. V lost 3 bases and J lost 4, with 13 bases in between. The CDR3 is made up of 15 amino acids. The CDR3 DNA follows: TGCGCCAGCAGCTCCGACAGTCGGAGCACCGGGGAGCTGTTTTTT. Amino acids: CASSSDSRSTGELFF.

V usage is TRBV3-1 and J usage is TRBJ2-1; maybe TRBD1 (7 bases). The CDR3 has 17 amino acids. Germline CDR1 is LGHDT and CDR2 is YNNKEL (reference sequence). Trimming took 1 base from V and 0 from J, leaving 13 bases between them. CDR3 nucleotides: TGTGCCAGCAGCCAAGCCCAGGGGGGCCCCTCCTACAATGAGCAGTTCTTC. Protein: CASSQAQGGPSYNEQFF.